This T cell receptor (beta chain) originates from a study of cytomegalovirus exposure and HLA in healthy donors. Points on this clone: Its antigen is currently unknown.

The CDR3 has 14 residues. Germline V lookup: CDR1 SGHDT, CDR2 YYEEEE. Trimming cost V 0 bases and J 6 bases; bases outside gene matches: 2. Regarding the study as a whole: Investigators reported fewer than 200 TCR beta chains as tied to cytomegalovirus.

Profiled with immunoSEQ multiplex PCR; TCRdb holds only in-frame clones, not every one. The sample has over 200,000 clones; 83% are singletons. This sequence joins TRBV5-6 and TRBJ2-4, with 8 bases identical to TRBD1. The sequenced sample consisted of PBMCs. The source is a woman under 30 in good health and CMV-seronegative. CDR3 nucleotide sequence: TGTGCCAGCAGCTTGGGTGGACAGGGAAACATTCAGTACTTC. Protein product: CASSLGGQGNIQYF.